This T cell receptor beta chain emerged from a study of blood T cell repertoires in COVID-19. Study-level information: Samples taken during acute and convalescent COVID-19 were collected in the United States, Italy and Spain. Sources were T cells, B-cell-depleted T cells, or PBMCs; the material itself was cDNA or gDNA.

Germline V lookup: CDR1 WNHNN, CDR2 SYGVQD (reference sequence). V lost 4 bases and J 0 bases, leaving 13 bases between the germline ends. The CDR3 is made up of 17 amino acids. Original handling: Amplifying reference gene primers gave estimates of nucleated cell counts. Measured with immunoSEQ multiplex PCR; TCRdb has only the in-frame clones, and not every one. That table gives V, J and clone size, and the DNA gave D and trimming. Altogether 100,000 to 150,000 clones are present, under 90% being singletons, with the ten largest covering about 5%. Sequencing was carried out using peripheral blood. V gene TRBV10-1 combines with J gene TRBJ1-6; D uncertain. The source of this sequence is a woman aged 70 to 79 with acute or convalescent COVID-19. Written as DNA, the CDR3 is TGCGCCAGCAGTGGTGGTCTTATTAGCTCCTATAATTCACCCCTCCACTTT. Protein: CASSGGLISSYNSPLHF.